The table lists the clone carrying this T cell receptor beta chain with a count of one. These data belong to a study of blood T cell repertoires in COVID-19. TCRdb's table, derived via immunoSEQ multiplex PCR, lists solely in-frame clones and lacks some. The sample has 150,000 to 200,000 clones, more than 75% seen once. Trimming shortened V by 2 bases and J by 7 bases, and 9 bases separated the two germline ends. The V gene's germline CDR1 is MDHEN and CDR2 SYDVKM. The CDR3 length is 13 residues. This TCR came from a person between 70 and 80 years old with COVID-19, enrolled during active disease. Sample: peripheral blood. The rearrangement links TRBV28 to TRBJ2-1; no firm D call. CDR3 sequence (DNA): TGTGCCAGCAGTTTAGGGTGGCGGAATGAGCAGTTCTTC. Encoded protein: CASSLGWRNEQFF.